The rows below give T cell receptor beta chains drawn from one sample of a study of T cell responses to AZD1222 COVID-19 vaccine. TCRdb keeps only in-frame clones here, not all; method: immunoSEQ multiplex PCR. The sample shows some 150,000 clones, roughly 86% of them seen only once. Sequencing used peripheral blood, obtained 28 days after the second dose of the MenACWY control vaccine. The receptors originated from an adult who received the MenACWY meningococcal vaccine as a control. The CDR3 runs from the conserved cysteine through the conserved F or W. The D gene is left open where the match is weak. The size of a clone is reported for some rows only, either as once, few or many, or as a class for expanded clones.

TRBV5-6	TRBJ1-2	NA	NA	TGTGCCAGCAGCTTGGCGCCTCGAGACGGCTACACCTTC	CASSLAPRDGYTF
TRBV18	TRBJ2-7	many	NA	TGTGCCAGCTCACACTCCTACGAGCAGTACTTC	CASSHSYEQYF
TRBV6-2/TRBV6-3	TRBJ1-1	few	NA	TGTGCCAGCAGTTACCCAGGGCTGGGGAACACTGAAGCTTTCTTT	CASSYPGLGNTEAFF
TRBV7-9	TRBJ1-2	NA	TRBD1	TGTGCCAGCACCGAAGGACAGGGCTTTTATGGCTACACCTTC	CASTEGQGFYGYTF
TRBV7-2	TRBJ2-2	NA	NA	TGTGCCAGCAGCCCTGAGAGCCTCACCGGGGAGCTGTTTTTT	CASSPESLTGELFF
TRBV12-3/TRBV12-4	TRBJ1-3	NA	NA	TGTGCCAGCAGTATCTCCAGAAACACCATATATTTT	CASSISRNTIYF
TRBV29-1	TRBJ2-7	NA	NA	TGCAGCGTTATTAGTGGGGGGGCAGGGTACGCCTACGAGCAGTACTTC	CSVISGGAGYAYEQYF
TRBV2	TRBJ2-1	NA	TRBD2	TGTGCCAGCCGTAGCGGGAGGGCGGCCTTTCTTTCCAATGAGCAGTTCTTC	CASRSGRAAFLSNEQFF
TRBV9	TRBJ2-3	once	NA	TGTGCCAGCAGCGTAGCAGGGATAGGGACAGATACGCAGTATTTT	CASSVAGIGTDTQYF
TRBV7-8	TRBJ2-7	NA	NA	TGTGCCAGCCGACAGAGCTCCTACGAGCAGTACTTC	CASRQSSYEQYF
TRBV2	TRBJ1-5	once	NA	TGTGCCAGCGGTTGGCCAGGGGATGGCAATCAGCCCCAGCATTTT	CASGWPGDGNQPQHF
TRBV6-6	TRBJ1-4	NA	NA	TGTGCCAGCAGTTTCCAAGGAAAACTGTTTTTT	CASSFQGKLFF
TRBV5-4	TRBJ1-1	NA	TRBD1	TGTGCCAGCAGCGTGGACAGGGGAAGGACTGAAGCTTTCTTT	CASSVDRGRTEAFF
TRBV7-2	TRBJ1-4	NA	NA	TGTGCCAGCAGCTTGAGGGCAACTAATGAAAAACTGTTTTTT	CASSLRATNEKLFF
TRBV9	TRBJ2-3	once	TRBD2	TGTGCCAGCAGCTCCCGACTAGCGGGGGGCACAGATACGCAGTATTTT	CASSSRLAGGTDTQYF
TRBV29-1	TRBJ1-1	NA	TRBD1	TGCAGCGCATTTGGGACAGGGAACACTGAAGCTTTCTTT	CSAFGTGNTEAFF
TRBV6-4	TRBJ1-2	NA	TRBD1	TGTGCCAGCAGTGACGACAGGGAGGTAGTAGAAGGCTACACCTTC	CASSDDREVVEGYTF
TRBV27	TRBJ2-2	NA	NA	TGTGCCAGCAGTTTCTGGGCAGGAACGAACACCGGGGAGCTGTTTTTT	CASSFWAGTNTGELFF
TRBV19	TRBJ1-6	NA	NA	TGTGCCAGTAGTTCGGGAACTAACAATTCACCCCTCCACTTT	CASSSGTNNSPLHF
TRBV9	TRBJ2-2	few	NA	TGTGCCAGCAGCGTAGGAGGGTCCACCGGGGAGCTGTTTTTT	CASSVGGSTGELFF
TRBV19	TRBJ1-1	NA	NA	TGTGCCAGTAGGACAATCAGGGATATTGAAGCTTTCTTT	CASRTIRDIEAFF
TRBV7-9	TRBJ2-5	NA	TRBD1	TGTGCCAGCACCCAAGAGCGCAGGGGGCTTGAGACCCAGTACTTC	CASTQERRGLETQYF
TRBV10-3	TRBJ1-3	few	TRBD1	TGTGCCATCAAGCCGGGACAGGGTTTCTCTGGAAACACCATATATTTT	CAIKPGQGFSGNTIYF
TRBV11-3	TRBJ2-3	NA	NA	TGTGCCAGCAGCTTACCCTCGCAGGGCTTCACAGATACGCAGTATTTT	CASSLPSQGFTDTQYF
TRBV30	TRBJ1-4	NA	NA	TGTGCCTGGAGCGCAACCGCCCGGGCTGAAAAACTGTTTTTT	CAWSATARAEKLFF
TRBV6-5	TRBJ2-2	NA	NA	TGTGCCAGCAGTTCCCCACGAACCGGGACCGGGGAGCTGTTTTTT	CASSSPRTGTGELFF
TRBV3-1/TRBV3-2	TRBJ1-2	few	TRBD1	TGTGCCAGCAGCCAGGCGTCCGGGACAGCTTCCTATGGCTACACCTTC	CASSQASGTASYGYTF
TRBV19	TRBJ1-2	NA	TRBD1	TGTGCCAGTAGTACAGGGACAGGGAATGGCTACACCTTC	CASSTGTGNGYTF
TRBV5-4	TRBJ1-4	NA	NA	TGTGCCAGCAGCGTGACTTCGGGGGAAAAACTGTTTTTT	CASSVTSGEKLFF
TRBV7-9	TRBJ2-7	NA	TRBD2	TGTGCCAGCAGCCCGGCTAGCGGGGGCTCCTACGAGCAGTACTTC	CASSPASGGSYEQYF
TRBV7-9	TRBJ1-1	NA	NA	TGTGCCAGCAGCTATCCCTACACTGAAGCTTTCTTT	CASSYPYTEAFF
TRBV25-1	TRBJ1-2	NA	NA	TGTGCCAGCAGTGACGGGGATTCCTATGGCTACACCTTC	CASSDGDSYGYTF
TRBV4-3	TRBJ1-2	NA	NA	TGCGCCAGCAGCCAACAGGGGAGCTACACCTTC	CASSQQGSYTF
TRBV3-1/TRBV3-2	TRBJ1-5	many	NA	TGTGCCAGCAGCCGGACGGATAGCAATCAGCCCCAGCATTTT	CASSRTDSNQPQHF
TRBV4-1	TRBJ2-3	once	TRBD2	TGCGCCAGCAGCCAGCGGTTGTCTAGCGGGGGTTTAGATACGCAGTATTTT	CASSQRLSSGGLDTQYF
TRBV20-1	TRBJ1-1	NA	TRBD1	TGCAGTGCTAGTCAGGGGGGCTATGAAGCTTTCTTT	CSASQGGYEAFF
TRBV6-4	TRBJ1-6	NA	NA	TGTGCCAGCAGTGAAGGGACACGTTATTCACCCCTCCACTTT	CASSEGTRYSPLHF
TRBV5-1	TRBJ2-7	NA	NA	TGCGCCAGCAGCTTGTCCCCAGGGTCGGTTACCGAGCAGTACTTC	CASSLSPGSVTEQYF
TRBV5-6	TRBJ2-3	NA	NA	TGTGCCAGCAGCTTGGGACTCAGCTGGACAGATACGCAGTATTTT	CASSLGLSWTDTQYF
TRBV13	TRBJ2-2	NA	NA	TGTGCCAGCAGATATAACAGGGACACCGGGGAGCTGTTTTTT	CASRYNRDTGELFF
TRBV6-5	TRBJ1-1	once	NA	TGTGCCAGCACCTGGGCATCCATCCAGAACACTGAAGCTTTCTTT	CASTWASIQNTEAFF
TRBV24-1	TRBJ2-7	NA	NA	TGTGCCACCAGTGAATATGGACGGGACTACGAGCAGTACTTC	CATSEYGRDYEQYF
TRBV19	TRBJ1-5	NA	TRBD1	TGTGCCAGTAGTATAAGGACAGGGGGCGGTCAGCCCCAGCATTTT	CASSIRTGGGQPQHF
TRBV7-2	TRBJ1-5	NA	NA	TGTGCCAGCAGCTTGGTCTCAGGGTCGGATCAGCCCCAGCATTTT	CASSLVSGSDQPQHF
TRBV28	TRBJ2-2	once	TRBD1	TGTGCCAGCAGTTCTCCGGGACAGGGGGAGAACACCGGGGAGCTGTTTTTT	CASSSPGQGENTGELFF
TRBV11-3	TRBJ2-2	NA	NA	TGTGCCAGCAGCCCCGCCGGGGGAACGAACACCGGGGAGCTGTTTTTT	CASSPAGGTNTGELFF
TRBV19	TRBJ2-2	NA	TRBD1	TGTGCCAGTCGGTCCACAGGGGGCTCAACCGGGGAGCTGTTTTTT	CASRSTGGSTGELFF
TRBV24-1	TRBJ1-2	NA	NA	TGTGCCACCAGTGATTACCGTTATGGCTACACCTTC	CATSDYRYGYTF
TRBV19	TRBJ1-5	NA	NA	TGTGCCAGTAGTATATTGGACAGCAATCAGCCCCAGCATTTT	CASSILDSNQPQHF
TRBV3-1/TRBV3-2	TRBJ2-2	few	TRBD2	TGTGCCAGCTCCAGGATAGCGGGAGGGAACACCGGGGAGCTGTTTTTT	CASSRIAGGNTGELFF
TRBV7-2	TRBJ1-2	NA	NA	TGTGCCAGCAGCGTCCGGGACATCTATGGCTACACCTTC	CASSVRDIYGYTF
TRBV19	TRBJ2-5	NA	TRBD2	TGTGCCAGTAGGATCACTAGCGGGGCTTCGGGGACCCAGTACTTC	CASRITSGASGTQYF
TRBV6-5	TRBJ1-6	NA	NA	TGTGCCAGCCAGAATGGGGATAATTCACCCCTCCACTTT	CASQNGDNSPLHF
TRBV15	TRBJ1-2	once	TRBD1	TGTGCCACCAGCAGGGGGGACAGGGGCTATGGCTACACCTTC	CATSRGDRGYGYTF
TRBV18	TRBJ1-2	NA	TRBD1	TGTGCCAGCTCACCGAGGGGGCTTGGCTATGGCTACACCTTC	CASSPRGLGYGYTF
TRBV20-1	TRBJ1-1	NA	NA	TGCAGTGCTAGTCCCTTGCAGCAGGCCACTGAAGCTTTCTTT	CSASPLQQATEAFF
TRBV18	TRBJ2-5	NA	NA	TGTGCCAGCTCACCACGGAGACAGAGTTACCAAGAGACCCAGTACTTC	CASSPRRQSYQETQYF
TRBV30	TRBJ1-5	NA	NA	TGTGCCTGGAGTGTACGTAGGGCAGGGAGCAATCAGCCCCAGCATTTT	CAWSVRRAGSNQPQHF
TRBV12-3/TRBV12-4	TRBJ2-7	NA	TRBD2	TGTGCCAGCAGCCAGGGACTAGCCCACGAGCAGTACTTC	CASSQGLAHEQYF
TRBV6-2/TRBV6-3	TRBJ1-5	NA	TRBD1	TGTGCCAGCAGTTACGGGGGACAGGGTTTGGGTCAGCCCCAGCATTTT	CASSYGGQGLGQPQHF